What follows describes a single T cell receptor (beta chain). This specimen belongs to a study of blood T cell repertoires in COVID-19. Authors' analysis steps: The assay estimated nucleated cells by amplifying reference gene primers. TCRdb keeps only in-frame clones here, not all; method: immunoSEQ multiplex PCR. The D gene and trimming were derived from the DNA, and the V and J assignments and clone size from that table. The sample includes a few hundred thousand clones, roughly 90% seen only once; the top ten take about 3%. The sequencing input was PBMCs or T cells enriched from blood (not recorded which). The TCR was taken from a woman aged 30 to 39 who had recovered from COVID-19.

CDR3: CAWTGAGYGYTF. CDR3 nucleotides: TGTGCCTGGACCGGTGCGGGCTATGGCTACACCTTC. V is TRBV30 and J is TRBJ1-2, with no clear D. CDR1 is GTSNPN, CDR2 SVGIG, per germline (reference sequence). Trimming cost V 4 bases and J 4 bases, with 10 bases left between them. This CDR3 spans 12 amino acids.